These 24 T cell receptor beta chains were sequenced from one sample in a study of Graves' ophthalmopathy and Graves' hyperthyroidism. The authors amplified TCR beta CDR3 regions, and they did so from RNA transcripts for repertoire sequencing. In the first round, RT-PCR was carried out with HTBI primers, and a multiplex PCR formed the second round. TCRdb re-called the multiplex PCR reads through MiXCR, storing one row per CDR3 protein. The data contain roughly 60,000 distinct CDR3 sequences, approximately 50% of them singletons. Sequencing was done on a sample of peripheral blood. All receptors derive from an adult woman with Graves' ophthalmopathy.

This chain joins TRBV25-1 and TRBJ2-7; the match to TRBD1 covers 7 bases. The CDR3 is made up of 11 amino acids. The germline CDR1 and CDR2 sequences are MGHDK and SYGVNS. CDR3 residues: CATDREYEQYF. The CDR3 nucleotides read TGTGCTACCGACAGGGAGTACGAGCAGTACTTC.

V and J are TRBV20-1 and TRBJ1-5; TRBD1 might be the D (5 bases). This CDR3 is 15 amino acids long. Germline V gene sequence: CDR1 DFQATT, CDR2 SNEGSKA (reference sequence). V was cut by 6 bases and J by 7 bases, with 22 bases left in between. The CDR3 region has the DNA TGCAGTGCGCATCAATCGGGAGGGGTAGGCCAGCCCCAGCATTTT. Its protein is CSAHQSGGVGQPQHF.

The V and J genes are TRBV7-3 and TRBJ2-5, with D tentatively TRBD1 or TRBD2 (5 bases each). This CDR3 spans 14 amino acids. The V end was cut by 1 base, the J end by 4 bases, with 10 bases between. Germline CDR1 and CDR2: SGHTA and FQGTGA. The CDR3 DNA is TGTGCCAGCAGCTTAAGTTATGGGGGAGAGACCCAGTACTTC. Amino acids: CASSLSYGGETQYF. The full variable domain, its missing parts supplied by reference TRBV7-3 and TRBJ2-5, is GAGVSQTPSNKVTEKGKYVELRCDPISGHTALYWYRQSLGQGPEFLIYFQGTGAADDSGLPNDRFFAVRPEGSVSTLKIQRTERGDSAVYLCASSLSYGGETQYFGPGTRLLVL.

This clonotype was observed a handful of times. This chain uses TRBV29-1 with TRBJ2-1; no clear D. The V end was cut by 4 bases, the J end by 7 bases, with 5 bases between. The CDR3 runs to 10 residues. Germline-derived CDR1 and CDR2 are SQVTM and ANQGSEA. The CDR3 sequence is CSVVNNEQFF. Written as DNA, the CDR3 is TGCAGCGTTGTCAATAATGAGCAGTTCTTC.

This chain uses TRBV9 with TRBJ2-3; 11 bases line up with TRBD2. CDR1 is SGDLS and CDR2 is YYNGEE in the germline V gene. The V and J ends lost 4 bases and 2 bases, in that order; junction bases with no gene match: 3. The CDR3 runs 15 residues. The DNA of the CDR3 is TGTGCCAGCAGCCGACTAGCGGGACCCACAGATACGCAGTATTTT. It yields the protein CASSRLAGPTDTQYF.

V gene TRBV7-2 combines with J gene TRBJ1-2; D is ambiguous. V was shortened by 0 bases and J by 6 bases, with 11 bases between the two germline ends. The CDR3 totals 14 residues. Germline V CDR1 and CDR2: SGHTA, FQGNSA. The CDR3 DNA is TGTGCCAGCAGCTTAGCAGGGCTGCGCGATGGCTACACCTTC. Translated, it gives CASSLAGLRDGYTF.

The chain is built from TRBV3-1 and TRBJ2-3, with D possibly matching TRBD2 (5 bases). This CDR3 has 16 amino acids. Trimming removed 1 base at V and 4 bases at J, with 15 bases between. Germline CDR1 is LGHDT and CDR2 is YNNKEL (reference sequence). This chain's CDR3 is CASSQGVAGAADTQYF. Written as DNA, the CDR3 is TGTGCCAGCAGCCAAGGGGTAGCAGGAGCGGCAGATACGCAGTATTTT.

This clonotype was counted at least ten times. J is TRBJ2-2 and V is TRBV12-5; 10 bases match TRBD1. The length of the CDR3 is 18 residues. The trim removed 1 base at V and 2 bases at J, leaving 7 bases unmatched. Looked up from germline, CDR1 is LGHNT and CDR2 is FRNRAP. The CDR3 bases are TGTGCTAGTGGTTTGGCTTACGGACAGGGGGGCAACACCGGGGAGCTGTTTTTT. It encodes CASGLAYGQGGNTGELFF.

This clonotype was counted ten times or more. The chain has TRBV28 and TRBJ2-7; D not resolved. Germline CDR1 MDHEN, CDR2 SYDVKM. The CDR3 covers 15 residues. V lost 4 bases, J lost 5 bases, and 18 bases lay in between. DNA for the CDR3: TGTGCCAGCAGTTCCCCGGGCCAAGCGTGGGACGAGCAGTACTTC. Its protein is CASSSPGQAWDEQYF.

This CDR3 reads CSAGGTGGVKTQYF. CDR3 DNA: TGCAGTGCTGGCGGGACAGGGGGCGTAAAGACCCAGTACTTC. The V call is TRBV20-1, the J call TRBJ2-5; TRBD1 aligns across 12 bases. The germline gives CDR1 DFQATT, CDR2 SNEGSKA (reference sequence). The CDR3 totals 14 residues. The J segment lost 6 bases and the V segment lost 5 bases, leaving 7 bases of the junction unmatched.

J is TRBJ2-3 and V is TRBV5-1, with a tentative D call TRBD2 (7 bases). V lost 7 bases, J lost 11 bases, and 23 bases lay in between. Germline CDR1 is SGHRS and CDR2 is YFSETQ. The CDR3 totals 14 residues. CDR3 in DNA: TGCGCCAGCCGCGGTAGGGGGGACTACAATGAGCAGTATTTT. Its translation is CASRGRGDYNEQYF.

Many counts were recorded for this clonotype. The CDR3 here is CASRGVQNTGELFF. The CDR3 nucleotides read TGTGCCAGCCGTGGGGTGCAGAACACCGGGGAGCTGTTTTTT. V and J are TRBV12-3 or TRBV12-4 and TRBJ2-2; D is ambiguous. Between the trimmed V and J ends, which lost 8 bases and 1 base, there was a span of 11 bases. The CDR3 consists of 14 residues.

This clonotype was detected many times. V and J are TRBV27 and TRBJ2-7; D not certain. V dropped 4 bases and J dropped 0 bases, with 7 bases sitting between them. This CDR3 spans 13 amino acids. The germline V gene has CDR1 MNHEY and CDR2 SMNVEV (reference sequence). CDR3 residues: CASSSGNSYEQYF. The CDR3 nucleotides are TGTGCCAGCAGTTCAGGTAACTCCTACGAGCAGTACTTC.

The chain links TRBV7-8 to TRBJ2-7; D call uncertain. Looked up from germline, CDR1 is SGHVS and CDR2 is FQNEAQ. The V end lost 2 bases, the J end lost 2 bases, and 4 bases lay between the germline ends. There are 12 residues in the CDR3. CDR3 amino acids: CASSLTPYEQYF. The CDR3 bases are TGTGCCAGCAGCTTAACACCCTACGAGCAGTACTTC. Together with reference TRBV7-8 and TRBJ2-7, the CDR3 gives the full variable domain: GAGVSQSPRYKVAKRGQDVALRCDPISGHVSLFWYQQALGQGPEFLTYFQNEAQLDKSGLPSDRFFAERPEGSVSTLKIQRTQQEDSAVYLCASSLTPYEQYFGPGTRLTVT.

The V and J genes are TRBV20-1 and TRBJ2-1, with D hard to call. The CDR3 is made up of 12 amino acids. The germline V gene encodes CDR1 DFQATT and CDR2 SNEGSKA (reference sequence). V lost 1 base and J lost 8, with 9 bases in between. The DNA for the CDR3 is TGCAGTGCTAGAGCAGCTAACTATGAGCAGTTCTTC. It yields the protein CSARAANYEQFF.

The CDR3 region is CASSTYTLAGLYNEQFF. The DNA of the CDR3 is TGTGCCAGCTCAACGTACACACTAGCGGGACTTTACAATGAGCAGTTCTTC. The rearrangement uses TRBV9 and TRBJ2-1, with 10 bases matching TRBD2. J lost 4 bases, V lost 7 bases, and 14 bases had no gene match. The CDR3 is 17 amino acids. CDR1 is SGDLS, CDR2 YYNGEE, per germline.

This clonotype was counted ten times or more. The CDR3 here is CASSLGAELSYF. The DNA of the CDR3 is TGTGCCAGCAGTTTAGGGGCCGAACTCTCATATTTT. The rearrangement uses TRBV12-3 or TRBV12-4 and TRBJ1-3; D is unresolved. V was clipped by 1 base and J by 15 bases, with 13 bases between them. This CDR3 has 12 residues.

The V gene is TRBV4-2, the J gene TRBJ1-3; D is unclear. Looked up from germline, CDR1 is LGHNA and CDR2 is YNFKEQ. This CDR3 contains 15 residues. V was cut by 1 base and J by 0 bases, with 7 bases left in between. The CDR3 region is CASSQGRSSGNTIYF. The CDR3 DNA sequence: TGTGCCAGCAGCCAAGGCAGGAGCTCTGGAAACACCATATATTTT.

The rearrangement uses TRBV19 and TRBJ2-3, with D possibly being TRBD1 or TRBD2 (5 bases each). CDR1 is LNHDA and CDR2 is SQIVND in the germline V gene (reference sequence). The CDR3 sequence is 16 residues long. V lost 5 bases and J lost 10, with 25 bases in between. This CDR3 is CASSPSLSASTGAQYF. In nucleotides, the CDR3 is TGTGCCAGTAGTCCTTCCCTTTCAGCTAGCACAGGTGCGCAGTATTTT.

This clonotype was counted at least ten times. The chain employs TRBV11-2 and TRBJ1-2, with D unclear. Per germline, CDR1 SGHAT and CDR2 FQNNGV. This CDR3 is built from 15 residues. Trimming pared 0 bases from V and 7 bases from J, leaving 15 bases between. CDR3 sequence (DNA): TGTGCCAGCAGCTTAGAGGGAGGTATCCTTGGTGGCTACACCTTC. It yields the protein CASSLEGGILGGYTF. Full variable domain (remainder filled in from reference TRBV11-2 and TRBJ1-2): EAGVAQSPRYKIIEKRQSVAFWCNPISGHATLYWYQQILGQGPKLLIQFQNNGVVDDSQLPKDRFSAERLKGVDSTLKIQPAKLEDSAVYLCASSLEGGILGGYTFGSGTRLTVV.

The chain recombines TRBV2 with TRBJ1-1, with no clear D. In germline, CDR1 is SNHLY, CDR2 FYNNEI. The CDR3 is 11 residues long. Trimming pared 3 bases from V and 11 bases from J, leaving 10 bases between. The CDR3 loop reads CASSDGLVAFF. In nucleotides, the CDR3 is TGTGCCAGCAGTGACGGACTAGTGGCTTTCTTT.

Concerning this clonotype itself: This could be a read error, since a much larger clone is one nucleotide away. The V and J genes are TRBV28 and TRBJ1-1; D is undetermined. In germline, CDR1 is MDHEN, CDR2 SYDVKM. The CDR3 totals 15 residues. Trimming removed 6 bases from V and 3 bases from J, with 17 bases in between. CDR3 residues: CASRPRPVSDTEAFF. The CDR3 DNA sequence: TGTGCCAGCAGACCCCGTCCCGTTTCGGACACTGAAGCTTTCTTT.

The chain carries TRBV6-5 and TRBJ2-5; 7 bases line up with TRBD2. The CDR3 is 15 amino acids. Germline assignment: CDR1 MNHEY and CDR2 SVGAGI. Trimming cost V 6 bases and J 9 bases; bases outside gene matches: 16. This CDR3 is CASREGRGGNQPQYF. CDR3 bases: TGTGCCAGCAGGGAGGGGAGGGGTGGGAATCAGCCCCAGTACTTC.

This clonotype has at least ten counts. The DNA of the CDR3 is TGTGCCAGCAGCTTAGCTAGCGGGAACTACGAGCAGTACTTC. Amino acid sequence: CASSLASGNYEQYF. The chain recombines TRBV7-2 with TRBJ2-7; 8 bases fit TRBD2. Germline CDR1 and CDR2: SGHTA and FQGNSA. CDR3 length equals 14 residues. V was clipped by 0 bases and J by 3 bases; unmatched bases: 1.